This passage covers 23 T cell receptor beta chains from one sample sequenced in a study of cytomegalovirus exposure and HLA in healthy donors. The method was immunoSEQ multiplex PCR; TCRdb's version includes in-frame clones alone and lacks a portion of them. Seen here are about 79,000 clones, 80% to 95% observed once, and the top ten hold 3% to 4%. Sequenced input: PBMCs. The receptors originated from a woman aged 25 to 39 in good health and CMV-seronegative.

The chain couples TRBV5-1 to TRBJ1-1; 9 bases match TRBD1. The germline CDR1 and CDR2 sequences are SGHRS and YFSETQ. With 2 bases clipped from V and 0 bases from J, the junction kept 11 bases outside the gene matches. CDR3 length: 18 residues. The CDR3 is CASSFSGTGTLMNTEAFF. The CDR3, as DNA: TGCGCCAGCAGCTTTTCCGGGACAGGGACTCTAATGAACACTGAAGCTTTCTTT.

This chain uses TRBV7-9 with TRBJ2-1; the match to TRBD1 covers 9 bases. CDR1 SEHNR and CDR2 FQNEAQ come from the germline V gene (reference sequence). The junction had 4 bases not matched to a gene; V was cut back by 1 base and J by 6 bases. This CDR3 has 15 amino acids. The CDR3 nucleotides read TGTGCCAGCAGCTTAGGGGACAGGGTCTTCAATGAGCAGTTCTTC. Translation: CASSLGDRVFNEQFF.

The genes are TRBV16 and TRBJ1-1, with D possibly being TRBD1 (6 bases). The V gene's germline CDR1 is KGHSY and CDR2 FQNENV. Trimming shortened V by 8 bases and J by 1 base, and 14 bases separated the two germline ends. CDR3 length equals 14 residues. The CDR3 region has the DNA TGTGCCAGCGTCCGCGGGGGGCCGAACACTGAAGCTTTCTTT. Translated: CASVRGGPNTEAFF.

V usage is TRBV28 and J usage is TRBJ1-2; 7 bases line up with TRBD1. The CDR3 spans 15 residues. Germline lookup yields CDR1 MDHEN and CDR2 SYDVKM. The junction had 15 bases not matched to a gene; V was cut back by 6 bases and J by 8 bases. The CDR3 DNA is TGTGCCAGCAGCCCGCCCACAGGGGCGAGCTTAGGCTACACCTTC. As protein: CASSPPTGASLGYTF.

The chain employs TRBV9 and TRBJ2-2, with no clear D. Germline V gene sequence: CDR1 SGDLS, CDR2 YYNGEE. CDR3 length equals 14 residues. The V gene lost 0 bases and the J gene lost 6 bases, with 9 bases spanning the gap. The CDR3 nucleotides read TGTGCCAGCAGCGTAGCTCCAGAAGCCGGGGAGCTGTTTTTT. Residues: CASSVAPEAGELFF.

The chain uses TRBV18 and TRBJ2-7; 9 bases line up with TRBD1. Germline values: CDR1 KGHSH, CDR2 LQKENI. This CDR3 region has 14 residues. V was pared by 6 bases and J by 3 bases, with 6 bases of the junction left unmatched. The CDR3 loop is CASSPGQGVYEQYF. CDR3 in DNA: TGTGCCAGCTCCCCGGGACAGGGAGTCTACGAGCAGTACTTC.

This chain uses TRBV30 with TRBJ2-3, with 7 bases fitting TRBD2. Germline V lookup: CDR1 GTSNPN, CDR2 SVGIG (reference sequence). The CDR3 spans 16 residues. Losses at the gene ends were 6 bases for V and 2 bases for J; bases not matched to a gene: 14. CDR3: CACQEGRDYLTDTQYF. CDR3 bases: TGTGCCTGCCAGGAGGGCCGGGACTACCTCACAGATACGCAGTATTTT.

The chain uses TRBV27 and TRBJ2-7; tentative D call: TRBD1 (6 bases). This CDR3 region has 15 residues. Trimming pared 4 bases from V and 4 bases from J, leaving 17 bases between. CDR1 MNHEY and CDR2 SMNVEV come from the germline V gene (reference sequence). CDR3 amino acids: CASSSIEAGAYEQYF. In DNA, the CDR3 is TGTGCCAGCAGTTCAATCGAGGCAGGGGCATACGAGCAGTACTTC.

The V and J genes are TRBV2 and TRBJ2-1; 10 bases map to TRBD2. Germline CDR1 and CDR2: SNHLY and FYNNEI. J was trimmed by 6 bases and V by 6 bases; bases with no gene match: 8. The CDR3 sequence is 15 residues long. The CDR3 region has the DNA TGTGCCAGCAGGACGCTAGCGGGAGTTGGCAATGAGCAGTTCTTC. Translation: CASRTLAGVGNEQFF.

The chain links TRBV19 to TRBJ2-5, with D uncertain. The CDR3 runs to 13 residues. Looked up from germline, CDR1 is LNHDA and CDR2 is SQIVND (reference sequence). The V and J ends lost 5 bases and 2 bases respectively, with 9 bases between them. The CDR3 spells CASSQNLQETQYF. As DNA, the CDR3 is TGTGCCAGTAGTCAAAACCTACAAGAGACCCAGTACTTC.

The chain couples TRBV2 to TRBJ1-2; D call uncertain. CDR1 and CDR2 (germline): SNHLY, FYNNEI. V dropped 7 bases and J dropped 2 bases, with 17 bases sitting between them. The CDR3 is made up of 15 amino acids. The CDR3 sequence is CASTQGGSGNYGYTF. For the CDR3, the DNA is TGTGCCAGCACCCAAGGAGGGTCGGGCAACTATGGCTACACCTTC.

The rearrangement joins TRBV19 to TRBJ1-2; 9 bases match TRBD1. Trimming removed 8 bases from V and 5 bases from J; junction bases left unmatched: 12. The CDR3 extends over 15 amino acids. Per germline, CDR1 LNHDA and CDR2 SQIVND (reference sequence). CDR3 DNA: TGTGCCAGTTTTACGGGACAGGGAAGTAGGTATGGCTACACCTTC. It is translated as CASFTGQGSRYGYTF.

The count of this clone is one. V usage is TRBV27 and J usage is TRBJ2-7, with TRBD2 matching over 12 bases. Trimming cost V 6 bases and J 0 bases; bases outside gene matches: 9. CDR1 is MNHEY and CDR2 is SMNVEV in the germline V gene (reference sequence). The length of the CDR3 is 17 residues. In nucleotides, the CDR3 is TGTGCCAGCAGGAGAACTAGCGGGGGGACTTACTCCTACGAGCAGTACTTC. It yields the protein CASRRTSGGTYSYEQYF.

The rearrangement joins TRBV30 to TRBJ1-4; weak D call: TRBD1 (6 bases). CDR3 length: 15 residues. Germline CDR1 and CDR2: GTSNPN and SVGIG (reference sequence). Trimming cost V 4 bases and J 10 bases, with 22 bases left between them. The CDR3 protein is CAWTPLGTSGGKLFF. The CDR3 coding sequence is TGTGCCTGGACTCCCTTAGGGACATCTGGGGGAAAACTGTTTTTT.

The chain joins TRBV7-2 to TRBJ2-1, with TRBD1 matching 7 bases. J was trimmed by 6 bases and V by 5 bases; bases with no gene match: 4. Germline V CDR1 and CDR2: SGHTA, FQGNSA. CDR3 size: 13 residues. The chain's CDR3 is CASSTYRGNEQFF. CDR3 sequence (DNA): TGTGCCAGCAGCACATACAGGGGCAATGAGCAGTTCTTC.

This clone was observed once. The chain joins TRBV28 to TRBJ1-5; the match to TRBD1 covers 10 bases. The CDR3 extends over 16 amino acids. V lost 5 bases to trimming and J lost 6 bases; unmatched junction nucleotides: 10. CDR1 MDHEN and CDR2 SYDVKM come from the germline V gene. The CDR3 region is CASSHYRDRGGQPQHF. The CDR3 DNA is TGTGCCAGCAGTCACTACCGGGACAGGGGTGGTCAGCCCCAGCATTTT.

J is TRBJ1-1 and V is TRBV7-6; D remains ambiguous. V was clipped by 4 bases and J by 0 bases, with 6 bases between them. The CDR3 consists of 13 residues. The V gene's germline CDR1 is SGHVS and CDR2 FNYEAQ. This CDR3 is CASSSSVNTEAFF. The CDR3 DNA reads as TGTGCCAGCAGCTCATCAGTGAACACTGAAGCTTTCTTT.

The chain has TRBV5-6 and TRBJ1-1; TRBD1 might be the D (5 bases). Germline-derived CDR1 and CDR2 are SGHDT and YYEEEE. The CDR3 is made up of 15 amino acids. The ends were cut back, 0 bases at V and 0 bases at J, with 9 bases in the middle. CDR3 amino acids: CASSLGQGLNTEAFF. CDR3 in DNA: TGTGCCAGCAGCTTGGGCCAGGGCTTGAACACTGAAGCTTTCTTT. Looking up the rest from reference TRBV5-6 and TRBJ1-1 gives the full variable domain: DAGVTQSPTHLIKTRGQQVTLRCSPKSGHDTVSWYQQALGQGPQFIFQYYEEEERQRGNFPDRFSGHQFPNYSSELNVNALLLGDSALYLCASSLGQGLNTEAFFGQGTRLTVV.

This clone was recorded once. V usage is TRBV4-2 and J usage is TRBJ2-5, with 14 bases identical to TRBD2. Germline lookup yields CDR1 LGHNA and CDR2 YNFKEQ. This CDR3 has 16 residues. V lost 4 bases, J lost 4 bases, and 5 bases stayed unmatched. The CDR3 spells CASSLRTSGRSETQYF. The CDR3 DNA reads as TGTGCCAGCAGCCTGAGGACTAGCGGGAGGTCAGAGACCCAGTACTTC.

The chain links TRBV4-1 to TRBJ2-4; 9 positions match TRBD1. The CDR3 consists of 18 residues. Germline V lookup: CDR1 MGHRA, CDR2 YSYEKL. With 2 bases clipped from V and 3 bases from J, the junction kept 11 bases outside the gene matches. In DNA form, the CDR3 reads TGCGCCAGCAGCCAATCTACGACAGGGGGGACTGACAAAAACATTCAGTACTTC. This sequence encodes CASSQSTTGGTDKNIQYF.

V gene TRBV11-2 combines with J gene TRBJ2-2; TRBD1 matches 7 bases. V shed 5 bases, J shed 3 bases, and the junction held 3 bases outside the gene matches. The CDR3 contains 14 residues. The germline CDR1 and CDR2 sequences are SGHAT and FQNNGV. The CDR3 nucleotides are TGTGCCAGCAGCAAACAGGGGTACACCGGGGAGCTGTTTTTT. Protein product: CASSKQGYTGELFF.

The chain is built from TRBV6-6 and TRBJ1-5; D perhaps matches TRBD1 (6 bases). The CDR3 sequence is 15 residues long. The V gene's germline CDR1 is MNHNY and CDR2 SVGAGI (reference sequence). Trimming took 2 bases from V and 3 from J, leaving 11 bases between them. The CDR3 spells CASSYPGQTNQPQHF. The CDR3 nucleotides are TGTGCCAGCAGTTACCCCGGACAGACCAATCAGCCCCAGCATTTT.

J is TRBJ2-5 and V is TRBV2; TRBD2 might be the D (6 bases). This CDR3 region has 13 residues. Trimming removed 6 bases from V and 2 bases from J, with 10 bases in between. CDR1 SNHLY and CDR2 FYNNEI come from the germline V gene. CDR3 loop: CASSGTGQETQYF. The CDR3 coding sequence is TGTGCCAGCAGCGGGACTGGGCAAGAGACCCAGTACTTC.